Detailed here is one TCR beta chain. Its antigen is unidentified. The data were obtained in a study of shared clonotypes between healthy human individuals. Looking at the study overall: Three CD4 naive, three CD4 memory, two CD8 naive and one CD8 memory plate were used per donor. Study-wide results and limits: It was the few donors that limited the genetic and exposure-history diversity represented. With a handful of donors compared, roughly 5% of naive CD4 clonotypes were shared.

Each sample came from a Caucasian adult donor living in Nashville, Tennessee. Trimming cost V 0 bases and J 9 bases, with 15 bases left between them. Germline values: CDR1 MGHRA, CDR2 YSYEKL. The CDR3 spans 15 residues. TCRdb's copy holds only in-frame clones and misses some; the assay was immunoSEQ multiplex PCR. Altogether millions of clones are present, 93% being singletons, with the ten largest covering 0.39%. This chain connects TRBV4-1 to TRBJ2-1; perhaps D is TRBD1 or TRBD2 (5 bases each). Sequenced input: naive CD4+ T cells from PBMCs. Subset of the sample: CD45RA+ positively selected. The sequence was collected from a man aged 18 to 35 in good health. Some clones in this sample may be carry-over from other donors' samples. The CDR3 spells CASSQDEGTGLEQFF. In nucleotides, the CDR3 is TGCGCCAGCAGCCAAGATGAGGGAACAGGCCTTGAGCAGTTCTTC.